This TCR beta chain is drawn from a study of blood T cells in healthy people across ages. Notes on the study in general: Underestimates were what the diversity estimates from one million T cells were considered to be. Diversity was higher, and naive CD4+ cells more numerous, in long-lived donors than in aged donors.

On this clonotype itself: Its antigen is not known.

A second PCR, run for about 7 to 11 cycles, used a sample-barcoded 5' primer plus a J-beta primer mix. MiXCR was run by TCRdb on the 5' RACE reads, yielding one entry per CDR3 protein. The sample carries 600,000 to 850,000 distinct CDR3 sequences, about 25% recorded once. These data were also reused for a study on T cells of mothers and their children.

The receptor was derived from a boy younger than 18 in good health. Sequencing was done on a sample of blood.

CDR3 sequence reads: CSALNPGQGAKRSQVAKNIQYF. The CDR3 DNA reads TGCAGTGCTCTCAACCCGGGACAGGGGGCTAAGCGCAGCCAAGTAGCCAAAAACATTCAGTACTTC. The chain has TRBV20-1 and TRBJ2-4, with 12 bases fitting TRBD1. The V and J ends lost 5 bases and 0 bases, in that order; junction bases with no gene match: 23. Germline V gives CDR1 DFQATT, CDR2 SNEGSKA (reference sequence). The CDR3 contains 22 residues.